The clone carrying this T cell receptor (beta chain) was found a few times. The CDR3 loop spans 20 amino acids. Germline V gives CDR1 ENHRY, CDR2 SYGVKD. V was clipped by 0 bases and J by 3 bases; unmatched bases: 9. Sequencing was performed on unsorted PBMC DNA using ten immunoSEQ deep assay plates. Original handling: Quality scores were absent from the junction-only immunoSEQ sequences, so filtering differed. Assay: immunoSEQ multiplex PCR; the TCRdb copy retains only in-frame clones and omits some. The V and J calls and clone size are taken from that table; D and trimming were inferred from the DNA. The repertoire holds 400,000 to 600,000 clones, with about 76% as singletons. The sample is drawn from a study of shared clonotypes between healthy human individuals.

V is TRBV10-3 and J is TRBJ2-3, with TRBD2 matching over 16 bases. The source is a middle-aged woman in good health. Some clones in this sample may be carry-over from other donors' samples. Sequences were obtained from PBMCs. CDR3 loop: CAISESPPGLAGGRTDTQYF. CDR3 in DNA: TGTGCCATCAGTGAGTCACCGCCGGGACTAGCGGGAGGGAGGACAGATACGCAGTATTTT.